This TCR beta chain emerged from a study of cytomegalovirus exposure and HLA in healthy donors. Trimming cost V 1 base and J 1 base, with 7 bases left between them. The germline gives CDR1 SNHLY, CDR2 FYNNEI. This CDR3 has 14 amino acids. The table came from immunoSEQ multiplex PCR; TCRdb's copy has only in-frame clones and leaves some out. The repertoire includes 250,000 to 400,000 clones, approximately 86% of them detected once, and roughly 0.88% sits in the top ten. A note on this clone: This sample also contains other DNA sequences that code for the same CDR3.

The sample was PBMCs. The sequence derives from a man aged 25-40 years in good health and CMV-seronegative. The V call is TRBV2, the J call TRBJ1-1; D ambiguous. The CDR3 region has the DNA TGTGCCAGCAGTGAAGGGTTGAGGAACACTGAAGCTTTCTTT. It specifies CASSEGLRNTEAFF.